This is a list of T cell receptor beta chains from one sample in a study of T cells in localized non-small cell lung cancer. Repertoires were generated with immunoSEQ multiplex PCR, while TCRdb's copy carries only in-frame clones and drops some. The data contain 75,000 to 85,000 clones, more than 70% of them singletons. The source material was peripheral blood, sampled before any cancer treatment. The receptors were sampled from a female donor of 60 years or more with stage I lung adenocarcinoma. Both conserved end residues are part of each CDR3. The D gene is left open where the match is weak. The listing skips clone size in some rows; elsewhere it reads once, few, many or a size class.

TRBD1	TRBV11-2	TRBJ1-2	once	TGTGCCAGCAGACAGGGGTGGGGCTACACCTTC	CASRQGWGYTF
NA	TRBV7-8	TRBJ1-6	NA	TGTGCCAGCAGCTTATTGCTGGGGAATTCACCCCTCCACTTT	CASSLLLGNSPLHF
NA	TRBV7-2	TRBJ1-1	NA	TGTGCCAGCACCCAGGACAGATTGAACACTGAAGCTTTCTTT	CASTQDRLNTEAFF
NA	TRBV19	TRBJ1-5	few	TGTGCCAGTAGTATAGGTCCCCAGCCCCAGCATTTT	CASSIGPQPQHF
TRBD1	TRBV5-4	TRBJ1-1	NA	TGTGCCAGCAGCCGCGATCCGGGACAGGCGAACACTGAAGCTTTCTTT	CASSRDPGQANTEAFF
NA	TRBV6-5	TRBJ1-3	NA	TGTGCCAGCCGTGAGGGGCTTGGAAACACCATATATTTT	CASREGLGNTIYF
TRBD2	TRBV15	TRBJ2-7	NA	TGTGCCACCAGCAGCCAATGGACTAGCGGTCTCCTCGAGCAGTACTTC	CATSSQWTSGLLEQYF
NA	TRBV5-4	TRBJ1-5	NA	TGTGCCAGCAGCTTGGATCTGGGGAAAGCTCAGCCCCAGCATTTT	CASSLDLGKAQPQHF
NA	TRBV5-1	TRBJ1-2	once	TGCGCCAGCAGCCTCCGGACACCCGATGCGGGGGGCTACACCTTC	CASSLRTPDAGGYTF
TRBD1	TRBV19	TRBJ1-2	NA	TGTGCCAGTAGTGACCAGAGGACAGGGGAGGACTATGGCTACACCTTC	CASSDQRTGEDYGYTF
NA	TRBV29-1	TRBJ2-5	NA	TGCAGCGTTAAGGGCCCTGTGGGCCGCGAGACCCAGTACTTC	CSVKGPVGRETQYF
NA	TRBV6-1	TRBJ2-7	NA	TGTGCCAGCAGTGTACCGGGGCGCTACGAGCAGTACTTC	CASSVPGRYEQYF
NA	TRBV5-4	TRBJ1-1	medium-sized	TGTGCCAGCAGCTTCCGAAGTTGGGGCCCTGAAGCTTTCTTT	CASSFRSWGPEAFF
NA	TRBV5-6	TRBJ2-7	NA	TGTGCCAGCAGCTTGGACCGACCCTACGAGCAGTACTTC	CASSLDRPYEQYF
TRBD2	TRBV6-1	TRBJ2-7	once	TGTGCCAGCAGTGTGGCTAGCGGGGTCTACGAGCAGTACTTC	CASSVASGVYEQYF
NA	TRBV28	TRBJ1-1	NA	TGTGCCAGCAGTGGAGGGACACCTAACACTGAAGCTTTCTTT	CASSGGTPNTEAFF
NA	TRBV28	TRBJ2-6	NA	TGTGCCAGCAGTGGGACGGGGGCCGGGGCCAACGTCCTGACTTTC	CASSGTGAGANVLTF
TRBD1	TRBV19	TRBJ1-4	NA	TGTGCCAGTAGTGACCTCGGGACAGTTAATGAAAAACTGTTTTTT	CASSDLGTVNEKLFF
TRBD1	TRBV10-3	TRBJ1-1	NA	TGTGCCATCAGTCTGGGACAGGGCACTGAAGCTTTCTTT	CAISLGQGTEAFF
NA	TRBV6-5	TRBJ2-1	NA	TGTGCCAGCAGACCGACTCCCCAGCGCGTTGCTCGGCAGTTCTTC	CASRPTPQRVARQFF
NA	TRBV6-5	TRBJ2-7	many	TGTGCCAGCAGTTATGGACCAAGGGGGTACGAGCAGTACTTC	CASSYGPRGYEQYF
NA	TRBV18	TRBJ1-4	NA	TGTGCCAGCTCACCAAGTTTGGGGGCCAATGAAAAACTGTTTTTT	CASSPSLGANEKLFF
NA	TRBV6-5	TRBJ1-2	NA	TGTGCCAGCAGTTACTCCTTGGCCTTACTTAAATATGGCTACACCTTC	CASSYSLALLKYGYTF
NA	TRBV5-4	TRBJ2-7	NA	TGTGCCAGCAGCTTGAGAACTGGGCCGGGGGAGCAGTACTTC	CASSLRTGPGEQYF
NA	TRBV7-9	TRBJ2-4	NA	TGTGCCAGCAGCCCCGATCAAGGGGCCCCCAAAAACATTCAGTACTTC	CASSPDQGAPKNIQYF
NA	TRBV30	TRBJ1-1	NA	TGTGCCTGGAGTGCGTCTAGGGGGGGCATGAACACTGAAGCTTTCTTT	CAWSASRGGMNTEAFF
NA	TRBV15	TRBJ2-1	NA	TGTGCCACCAGCAGAGGGTCGGGACGTGCCTACAATGAGCAGTTCTTC	CATSRGSGRAYNEQFF
NA	TRBV5-1	TRBJ2-2	NA	TGCGCCAGCAGACTACAGGGATTGAACACCGGGGAGCTGTTTTTT	CASRLQGLNTGELFF
NA	TRBV7-3	TRBJ1-1	NA	TGTGCCAGCAGCCTAATAGGTGGAACTGAAGCTTTCTTT	CASSLIGGTEAFF
NA	TRBV18	TRBJ1-1	NA	TGTGCCAGCTCTTTAAAGACGGTGAACACTGAAGCTTTCTTT	CASSLKTVNTEAFF
NA	TRBV5-1	TRBJ2-5	once	TGCGCCAGCAGCTTGGGCAAAGAGACCCAGTACTTC	CASSLGKETQYF
NA	TRBV6-1	TRBJ1-4	NA	TGTGCCAGCAGTACGTGGGACAAAGGGAAAGAAAAACTGTTTTTT	CASSTWDKGKEKLFF
TRBD2	TRBV5-4	TRBJ2-1	NA	TGTGCCAGCAGCTTGGCTAGCGGGGGGGGGTCCTACAATGAGCAGTTCTTC	CASSLASGGGSYNEQFF
TRBD2	TRBV28	TRBJ2-1	NA	TGTGCCAGCAGTTTAGGACTAGCGGGAGGGTTCAATGAGCAGTTCTTC	CASSLGLAGGFNEQFF
TRBD1	TRBV28	TRBJ1-5	NA	TGTGCCAGCAGGGGCCGGACAGGAATACAATCAGCCCAGCATTTT	CASRGRTGIQSAQHF
NA	TRBV6-6	TRBJ2-7	NA	TGTGCCAGCAGTTACCAGGGAAGGGGTACCTACGAGCAGTACTTC	CASSYQGRGTYEQYF
TRBD1	TRBV19	TRBJ2-1	NA	TGTGCCAGCCTATCGGGGCCGGGACAGGGGGCGTCCTACAATGAGCAGTTCTTC	CASLSGPGQGASYNEQFF
NA	TRBV6-5	TRBJ1-4	once	TGTGCCAGCAGTTACGTTGGGCAGGGTAATGAAAAACTGTTTTTT	CASSYVGQGNEKLFF
NA	TRBV5-4	TRBJ2-3	NA	TGTGCCAGCAGCCCGGGTGGGGAACGGAGCACAGATACGCAGTATTTT	CASSPGGERSTDTQYF
NA	TRBV28	TRBJ2-7	once	TGTGCCAGCAGTTTTCAGGGCTTAAGGAACGAGCAGTACTTC	CASSFQGLRNEQYF
TRBD2	TRBV5-1	TRBJ2-4	once	TGCGCCAGCAGCGATGGGACTAGCGGGAGGGAAGTGGACAAAAACATTCAGTACTTC	CASSDGTSGREVDKNIQYF
TRBD2	TRBV28	TRBJ2-7	NA	TGTGCCAGCAGTTTGGGCGGGAGTCTCGACGAGCAGTACTTC	CASSLGGSLDEQYF
NA	TRBV11-1	TRBJ2-7	NA	TGTGCCAGCACCCGGGGGACCTCGGCCGATTTCTACGAGCAGTACTTC	CASTRGTSADFYEQYF
TRBD2	TRBV4-2	TRBJ2-1	NA	TGTGCCAGCAGCCGAGAAGGGACTAGCTTTGAGCAGTTCTTC	CASSREGTSFEQFF
NA	TRBV7-3	TRBJ1-2	NA	TGTGCCAGCAGCCAGGGACCTGCTAACTATGGCTACACCTTC	CASSQGPANYGYTF
NA	TRBV19	TRBJ2-1	NA	TGTGCCAGTAGTATAGTTCTAGCGACCTACAATGAGCAGTTCTTC	CASSIVLATYNEQFF
NA	TRBV4-3	TRBJ1-1	NA	TGCGCCAGCAGCCAACAAATCCACGGTGAAGCTTTCTTT	CASSQQIHGEAFF
NA	TRBV6-1	TRBJ1-1	NA	TGTGCCAGCAGTGAAGTTTATGAAGAAGCTTTCTTT	CASSEVYEEAFF
NA	TRBV19	TRBJ1-5	NA	TGTGCCAGTAGTATGGGGAATCGAAATCAGCCCCAGCATTTT	CASSMGNRNQPQHF
NA	TRBV6-5	TRBJ2-7	NA	TGTGCCAGCGAAGTGGGCTACGAGCAGTACTTC	CASEVGYEQYF
TRBD2	TRBV11-2	TRBJ2-7	once	TGTGCCAGCAGCTTAGTGAGGGGTGGGAGGGGCTCCTACGAGCAGTACTTC	CASSLVRGGRGSYEQYF
TRBD1	TRBV6-5	TRBJ2-7	NA	TGTGCCAGCAGCCGAGGACAGGGGTACGAGCAGTACTTC	CASSRGQGYEQYF
NA	TRBV11-2	TRBJ2-1	NA	TGTGCCAGCAGCTTAGAGGCATGGGGGAGAAAGGGTGAGCAGTTCTTC	CASSLEAWGRKGEQFF